Detailed here is one TCR beta chain. The data stem from a study of cytomegalovirus exposure and HLA in healthy donors. Donors sampled were nominally healthy, though unrecorded immune exposures were likely. V lost 5 bases to trimming and J lost 8 bases, with 16 bases between them. The CDR3 sequence is 14 residues long. The germline CDR1 and CDR2 sequences are SGHTA and FQGNSA. The PCR had 60 Vbeta and 13 Jbeta primers. Using immunoSEQ multiplex PCR, the repertoire was profiled, and TCRdb retains in-frame clones only, with some absent. The sample records under 150,000 clones, approximately 78% being singletons.

The chain combines TRBV7-2 with TRBJ2-1; no definite D call. The sequenced sample consisted of PBMCs. This sequence was found in a woman younger than 45 in good health and CMV-seropositive. The CDR3 loop reads CASSPLRLRHEQFF. In DNA, the CDR3 is TGTGCCAGCAGCCCCCTGAGGCTGCGGCATGAGCAGTTCTTC.